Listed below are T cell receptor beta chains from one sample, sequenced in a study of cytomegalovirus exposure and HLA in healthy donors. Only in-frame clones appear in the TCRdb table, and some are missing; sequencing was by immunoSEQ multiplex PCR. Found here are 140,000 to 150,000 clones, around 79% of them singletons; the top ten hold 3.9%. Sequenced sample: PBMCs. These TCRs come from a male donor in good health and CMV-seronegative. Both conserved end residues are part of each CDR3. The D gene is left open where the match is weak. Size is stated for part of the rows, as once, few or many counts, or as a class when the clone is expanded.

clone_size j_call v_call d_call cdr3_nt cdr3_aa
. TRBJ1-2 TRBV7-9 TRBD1 TGTGCCAGCATCCTACAGGGGGATTTTGGGGGCTACACCTTC CASILQGDFGGYTF
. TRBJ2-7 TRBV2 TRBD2 TGTGCCAGCATATCCGGACTAGCGGATACCTACGAGCAGTACTTC CASISGLADTYEQYF
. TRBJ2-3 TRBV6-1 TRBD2 TGTGCCAGCAGTCGGGGGGGCGCCGCAGATACGCAGTATTTT CASSRGGAADTQYF
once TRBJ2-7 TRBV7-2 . TGTGCCAGCAGCTTACGCGGGGACTACGAGCAGTACTTC CASSLRGDYEQYF
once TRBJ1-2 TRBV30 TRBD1 TGTGCCTGGAGTAGGACAGGGGGGGACTATGGCTACACCTTC CAWSRTGGDYGYTF
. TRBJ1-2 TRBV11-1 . TGTGCCAGCAGCCTCAACAGAGACTATGGCTACACCTTC CASSLNRDYGYTF
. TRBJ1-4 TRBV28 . TGTGCCAGCAGTCGGACAGCAACTAATGAAAAACTGTTTTTT CASSRTATNEKLFF
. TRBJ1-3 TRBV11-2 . TGTGCCAGCAGCCCGGTCCGGGGGGGAAGGATTTCTGGAAACACCATATATTTT CASSPVRGGRISGNTIYF
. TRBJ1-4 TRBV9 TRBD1 TGTGCCAGCAGCGTAGGGGACAGGGGGCTTACTAATGAAAAACTGTTTTTT CASSVGDRGLTNEKLFF
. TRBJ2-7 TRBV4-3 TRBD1 TGCGCCAGCAGCCCCTTTGAGGGACAGGGGTCGGGATACGAGCAGTACTTC CASSPFEGQGSGYEQYF
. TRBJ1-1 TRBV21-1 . TGTGCCAGCAGCAAAATGGGGACAGGGTCGTTTAAGGACACTGAAGCTTTCTTT CASSKMGTGSFKDTEAFF
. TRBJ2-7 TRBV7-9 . TGTGCCACCAACCGACAGGACCAGCACGAGCAGTACTTC CATNRQDQHEQYF
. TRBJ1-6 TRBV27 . TGTGCCAGCAGTTTATGGGGCAGGGATTCACCCCTCCACTTT CASSLWGRDSPLHF
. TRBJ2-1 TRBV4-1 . TGCGCCAGCAGCCAAGATACAGGGGGGGACAATGAGCAGTTCTTC CASSQDTGGDNEQFF
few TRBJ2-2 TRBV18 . TGTGCCAGCTCATCAGAGGGTTTGGGCACCGGGGAGCTGTTTTTT CASSSEGLGTGELFF
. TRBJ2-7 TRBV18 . TGTGCCAGCTCACCCCTATCAGGGGTGGACGAGCAGTACTTC CASSPLSGVDEQYF
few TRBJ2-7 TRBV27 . TGTGCCGCGGGGAAGACGCTCAGCGAGCAGTACTTC CAAGKTLSEQYF
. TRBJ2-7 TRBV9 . TGTGCCAGCAGTAAAGGGGGTAGCTCCTACGAGCAGTACTTC CASSKGGSSYEQYF
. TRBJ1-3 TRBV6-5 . TGTGCCAGCAGTTACTCGATCGGTTCTGGAAACACCATATATTTT CASSYSIGSGNTIYF
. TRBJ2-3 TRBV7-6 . TGTGCCAGCAGCTCTAGACCCACAGGGTTTAGCACAGATACGCAGTATTTT CASSSRPTGFSTDTQYF
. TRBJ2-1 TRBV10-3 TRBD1 TGTGCCATCAGGACAGGGGCCGGCTCCTACAATGAGCAGTTCTTC CAIRTGAGSYNEQFF
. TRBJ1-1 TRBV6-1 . TGTGCCAGCAGTGGTGACAAGTCGAAAGGGAACACTGAAGCTTTCTTT CASSGDKSKGNTEAFF